Listed below are T cell receptor beta chains from one sample, sequenced in a study of beta chain features in type 1 diabetes. This table comes from immunoSEQ multiplex PCR, and its TCRdb copy is limited to in-frame clones, with some not included. The data show hundreds of thousands of clones, with around 14% seen just once and around 0.03% held by the top ten. Sequencing input: naive CD4+ T cells from blood. All receptors derive from a woman aged 40 to 50 in good health. CDR3s leave out the opening cysteine and the closing phenylalanine or tryptophan. Fields, in order: CDR3 length, clone size, J gene, V gene, CDR3 protein. Not every row has a clone size; where given, it reads once, few, many or a size class.

CDR3 length: 14; clone size: few; J gene: TRBJ2-1; V gene: TRBV9; CDR3 protein: ASSVRGGGEYNEQF
CDR3 length: 13; clone size: .; J gene: TRBJ1-1; V gene: TRBV10-3; CDR3 protein: AISGPFDTATEAF
CDR3 length: 9; clone size: few; J gene: TRBJ2-5; V gene: TRBV7-2; CDR3 protein: ASSSQETQY
CDR3 length: 14; clone size: few; J gene: TRBJ1-4; V gene: TRBV11-2; CDR3 protein: ASSPLTGGIDEKLF
CDR3 length: 14; clone size: few; J gene: TRBJ2-3; V gene: TRBV9; CDR3 protein: ASSGTSGGGTDTQY
CDR3 length: 15; clone size: .; J gene: TRBJ2-2; V gene: TRBV9; CDR3 protein: ASSPLDSTGLAGELF
CDR3 length: 11; clone size: few; J gene: TRBJ1-1; V gene: TRBV6-4; CDR3 protein: ASREDRYTEAF
CDR3 length: 11; clone size: few; J gene: TRBJ2-6; V gene: TRBV5-1; CDR3 protein: ASSFIGANVLT
CDR3 length: 14; clone size: few; J gene: TRBJ1-6; V gene: TRBV5-1; CDR3 protein: ASSYDPGQGISPLH
CDR3 length: 15; clone size: .; J gene: TRBJ1-2; V gene: TRBV5-6; CDR3 protein: ASSLWTGSMGSGGYT
CDR3 length: 11; clone size: few; J gene: TRBJ1-2; V gene: TRBV19; CDR3 protein: ASTDRTGQGYT
CDR3 length: 15; clone size: .; J gene: TRBJ1-5; V gene: TRBV5-1; CDR3 protein: ASRTRQGWQHNQPQH
CDR3 length: 14; clone size: .; J gene: TRBJ2-1; V gene: TRBV5-1; CDR3 protein: ASSPGLAGGLNEQF
CDR3 length: 11; clone size: few; J gene: TRBJ2-7; V gene: TRBV7-2; CDR3 protein: ASSSVPFDEQY
CDR3 length: 13; clone size: .; J gene: TRBJ1-6; V gene: TRBV7-8; CDR3 protein: ASTNRTGINSPLH
CDR3 length: 11; clone size: .; J gene: TRBJ2-3; V gene: TRBV29-1; CDR3 protein: SVVSQGPDTQY
CDR3 length: 12; clone size: once; J gene: TRBJ1-2; V gene: TRBV27; CDR3 protein: ASSRDRTDYGYT
CDR3 length: 11; clone size: .; J gene: TRBJ1-1; V gene: TRBV2; CDR3 protein: ASSQGRGTEAF
CDR3 length: 15; clone size: .; J gene: TRBJ2-5; V gene: TRBV9; CDR3 protein: ASSVDTSGGLQETQY
CDR3 length: 15; clone size: few; J gene: TRBJ2-5; V gene: TRBV9; CDR3 protein: ASSVGAGGSRQETQY
CDR3 length: 13; clone size: .; J gene: TRBJ2-7; V gene: TRBV18; CDR3 protein: ASSPRGGDRYEQY
CDR3 length: 12; clone size: .; J gene: TRBJ2-3; V gene: TRBV7-2; CDR3 protein: ASSLVVSPGTQY
CDR3 length: 14; clone size: few; J gene: TRBJ2-1; V gene: TRBV11-2; CDR3 protein: ASSPLAGARWNEQF
CDR3 length: 13; clone size: few; J gene: TRBJ2-5; V gene: TRBV7-8; CDR3 protein: ASSLGAGNQETQY
CDR3 length: 13; clone size: few; J gene: TRBJ1-6; V gene: TRBV7-9; CDR3 protein: ASSQRQGIGSPLH
CDR3 length: 13; clone size: .; J gene: TRBJ2-3; V gene: TRBV2; CDR3 protein: ASSLRLAGVDTQY
CDR3 length: 12; clone size: .; J gene: TRBJ2-7; V gene: TRBV6-5; CDR3 protein: ASSYSYSSYEQY
CDR3 length: 13; clone size: few; J gene: TRBJ2-3; V gene: TRBV29-1; CDR3 protein: SVELGAGSGDTQY
CDR3 length: 12; clone size: few; J gene: TRBJ2-7; V gene: TRBV7-8; CDR3 protein: ASSSDRVPREQY
CDR3 length: 9; clone size: few; J gene: TRBJ2-5; V gene: TRBV7-7; CDR3 protein: ASSLVEQQY
CDR3 length: 14; clone size: few; J gene: TRBJ1-4; V gene: TRBV4-2; CDR3 protein: ASSQADRADNEKLF
CDR3 length: 12; clone size: .; J gene: TRBJ2-1; V gene: TRBV5-6; CDR3 protein: ASSLFRGYNEQF
CDR3 length: 11; clone size: .; J gene: TRBJ1-1; V gene: TRBV5-4; CDR3 protein: ASSTSPNTEAF
CDR3 length: 19; clone size: .; J gene: TRBJ2-7; V gene: TRBV15; CDR3 protein: ATSRGVVGQAGRASSYEQY
CDR3 length: 11; clone size: .; J gene: TRBJ2-5; V gene: TRBV4-1; CDR3 protein: ASSQALAETQY
CDR3 length: 12; clone size: once; J gene: TRBJ2-7; V gene: TRBV5-1; CDR3 protein: ASSSSTVSYEQY
CDR3 length: 12; clone size: few; J gene: TRBJ1-1; V gene: TRBV7-2; CDR3 protein: ASSFGHLNTEAF
CDR3 length: 10; clone size: few; J gene: TRBJ1-2; V gene: TRBV6-5; CDR3 protein: ASRDRVGGYT
CDR3 length: 12; clone size: .; J gene: TRBJ2-3; V gene: TRBV10-2; CDR3 protein: ASSELLAGGTQY
CDR3 length: 12; clone size: few; J gene: TRBJ2-7; V gene: TRBV6-5; CDR3 protein: ASSFLGTGLGQY
CDR3 length: 15; clone size: .; J gene: TRBJ1-1; V gene: TRBV19; CDR3 protein: ASSPRTGSYMNTEAF
CDR3 length: 14; clone size: .; J gene: TRBJ2-7; V gene: TRBV4-3; CDR3 protein: ASSRQRGPSSYEQY
CDR3 length: 13; clone size: few; J gene: TRBJ1-2; V gene: TRBV19; CDR3 protein: ACCPESSVGYGYT
CDR3 length: 12; clone size: few; J gene: TRBJ2-7; V gene: TRBV7-9; CDR3 protein: ASSLSGGSYEQY
CDR3 length: 13; clone size: few; J gene: TRBJ2-3; V gene: TRBV6-5; CDR3 protein: ASSPGQVYTDTQY
CDR3 length: 16; clone size: .; J gene: TRBJ1-4; V gene: TRBV9; CDR3 protein: ASSVYSTLEAGDEKLF